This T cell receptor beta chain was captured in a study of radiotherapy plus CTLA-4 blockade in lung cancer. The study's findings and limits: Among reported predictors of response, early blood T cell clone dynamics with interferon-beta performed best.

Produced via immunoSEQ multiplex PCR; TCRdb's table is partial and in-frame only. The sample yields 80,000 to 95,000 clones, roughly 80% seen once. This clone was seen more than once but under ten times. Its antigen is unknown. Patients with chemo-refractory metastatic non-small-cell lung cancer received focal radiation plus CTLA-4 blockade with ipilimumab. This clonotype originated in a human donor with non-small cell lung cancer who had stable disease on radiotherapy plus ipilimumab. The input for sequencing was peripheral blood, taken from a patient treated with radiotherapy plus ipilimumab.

DNA of the CDR3: TGTGCCAGCAGCTTAAGGGGCCTTAATTCACCCCTCCACTTT. Translating it yields CASSLRGLNSPLHF. This chain uses TRBV7-2 with TRBJ1-6, with D perhaps matching TRBD1 (5 bases). With 2 bases removed from V and 6 bases from J, the gap between germline ends came to 8 bases. The CDR3 loop spans 14 amino acids. Germline V CDR1 and CDR2: SGHTA, FQGNSA.